This is a list of T cell receptor beta chains from one sample in a study of T-cell reconstitution after alpha-beta-depleted transplantation in children. Via MiXCR, TCRdb re-called the PCR reads, giving one row per CDR3 protein. The sample comprises some 180,000 distinct CDR3 sequences, under 8.5% of which are singletons, and 5.5% rests with the top ten. The sequencing here drew on PBMCs, taken before TCRalphabeta/CD19-depleted stem cell transplant. The origin of the receptors is a boy between 2 and 10 years old with acute lymphoblastic leukemia, due to receive a stem cell transplant. CDR3s include the opening cysteine and the closing phenylalanine or tryptophan. The order of the fields is D gene, J gene, V gene, clone size, CDR3 DNA, CDR3 protein. A D gene is named only where the DNA matches it firmly. Only some rows state a clone size, as once, few, many or a class for expanded clones.

d_gene: .; j_gene: TRBJ2-1; v_gene: TRBV28; abundance: .; CDR3nt: TGTGCCAGCAGTACGATACCTAGCGCGGAGTTCTTC; CDR3aa: CASSTIPSAEFF
d_gene: .; j_gene: TRBJ2-3; v_gene: TRBV5-1; abundance: many; CDR3nt: TGCGCCAGCAGCTTGAGGACACCCGGCCCCACAGATACGCAGTATTTT; CDR3aa: CASSLRTPGPTDTQYF
d_gene: .; j_gene: TRBJ1-1; v_gene: TRBV7-8; abundance: few; CDR3nt: TGTGCCAGCAGCGTCCAGGGTTCATCGGAAGCTTTCTTT; CDR3aa: CASSVQGSSEAFF
d_gene: .; j_gene: TRBJ1-3; v_gene: TRBV6-5; abundance: many; CDR3nt: TGTGCCAGCAGTTACGGGGTCCTCTCTGGAAACACCATATATTTT; CDR3aa: CASSYGVLSGNTIYF
d_gene: TRBD2; j_gene: TRBJ2-1; v_gene: TRBV3-1; abundance: many; CDR3nt: TGTGCCAGCAGCCAAGTTGCGGGACTAGCGGTTACCCACTCCTACAATGAGCAGTTCTTC; CDR3aa: CASSQVAGLAVTHSYNEQFF
d_gene: TRBD2; j_gene: TRBJ2-3; v_gene: TRBV28; abundance: many; CDR3nt: TGTGCCACCGACGCGGGGGGAAGCACAGATACGCAGTATTTT; CDR3aa: CATDAGGSTDTQYF
d_gene: .; j_gene: TRBJ2-7; v_gene: TRBV20-1; abundance: many; CDR3nt: TGCAGTGCTAGACCCCAGAGGTTGGGGGAGCAGTACTTC; CDR3aa: CSARPQRLGEQYF
d_gene: .; j_gene: TRBJ2-2; v_gene: TRBV7-2; abundance: .; CDR3nt: TGTGCCAGCAGCTTCGTACACACCGGGGAGCTGTTTTTT; CDR3aa: CASSFVHTGELFF
d_gene: TRBD1; j_gene: TRBJ2-3; v_gene: TRBV18; abundance: many; CDR3nt: TGTGCCAGCTCACCCGGGACAGCAATTGGGACAACCACAGATACGCAGTATTTT; CDR3aa: CASSPGTAIGTTTDTQYF
d_gene: .; j_gene: TRBJ2-7; v_gene: TRBV28; abundance: many; CDR3nt: TGTGCCAGCAGTTTTTTGGGGAAGCACTACGAGCAGTACTTC; CDR3aa: CASSFLGKHYEQYF
d_gene: .; j_gene: TRBJ2-1; v_gene: TRBV5-5; abundance: many; CDR3nt: TGTGCCAGCAGCTTGGATGGCTATGAGCAGTTCTTC; CDR3aa: CASSLDGYEQFF
d_gene: .; j_gene: TRBJ2-2; v_gene: TRBV19; abundance: many; CDR3nt: TGTGCCAGTATGACAATCCAGGGGAACACCGGGGAGCTGTTTTTT; CDR3aa: CASMTIQGNTGELFF
d_gene: TRBD2; j_gene: TRBJ2-7; v_gene: TRBV5-1; abundance: few; CDR3nt: TGCGCCAGCAGCTCAGGACTAGCGGGCACTCCGCAATCCTACGAGCAGTACTTC; CDR3aa: CASSSGLAGTPQSYEQYF
d_gene: .; j_gene: TRBJ1-1; v_gene: TRBV11-2; abundance: many; CDR3nt: TGTGCCAGCAGCTTCCGGGACACTGAAGCTTTCTTT; CDR3aa: CASSFRDTEAFF
d_gene: TRBD1; j_gene: TRBJ2-3; v_gene: TRBV27; abundance: many; CDR3nt: TGTGCCAGCAATTCCCGGGACAGGGGACCTAGCACAGATACGCAGTATTTT; CDR3aa: CASNSRDRGPSTDTQYF
d_gene: TRBD2; j_gene: TRBJ2-3; v_gene: TRBV4-2; abundance: .; CDR3nt: TGTGCCAGCAGCCAAGTTCCCCGGGGGGGCCTCACAGATACGCAGTATTTT; CDR3aa: CASSQVPRGGLTDTQYF
d_gene: TRBD1; j_gene: TRBJ2-7; v_gene: TRBV20-1; abundance: many; CDR3nt: TGCAGTGCTTGGGACAGGGAGGGCGAGCAGTACTTC; CDR3aa: CSAWDREGEQYF
d_gene: .; j_gene: TRBJ1-1; v_gene: TRBV7-9; abundance: many; CDR3nt: TGTGCCAGCAGACCCGGGGGGCCCGAGGTTTTCTTT; CDR3aa: CASRPGGPEVFF
d_gene: .; j_gene: TRBJ2-3; v_gene: TRBV25-1; abundance: once; CDR3nt: TGTGCCACCATACAGGGACACCTCCGAGATACGCAGTATTTT; CDR3aa: CATIQGHLRDTQYF
d_gene: TRBD2; j_gene: TRBJ2-3; v_gene: TRBV29-1; abundance: .; CDR3nt: TGCAGCGCCGCCCCTAGCGGTACCACAGATACGCAGTATTTT; CDR3aa: CSAAPSGTTDTQYF
d_gene: TRBD1; j_gene: TRBJ1-5; v_gene: TRBV10-3; abundance: .; CDR3nt: TGTGCCATCATCGACAGGGGGTTGGGGAGCAATCAGCCCCAGCATTTT; CDR3aa: CAIIDRGLGSNQPQHF
d_gene: .; j_gene: TRBJ2-1; v_gene: TRBV29-1; abundance: many; CDR3nt: TGCTGGGTCCCCCTTTACAATGAGCAGTTCTTC; CDR3aa: CWVPLYNEQFF
d_gene: TRBD2; j_gene: TRBJ2-7; v_gene: TRBV20-1; abundance: many; CDR3nt: TGCAGTGCTACGCGGGGGAACCACGAGCAGTACTTC; CDR3aa: CSATRGNHEQYF
d_gene: .; j_gene: TRBJ1-5; v_gene: TRBV6-5; abundance: .; CDR3nt: TGTGCCAGCAGTTCCCGACATGGGGGGTTGGCCCAGCATTTT; CDR3aa: CASSSRHGGLAQHF
d_gene: .; j_gene: TRBJ2-3; v_gene: TRBV25-1; abundance: few; CDR3nt: TGTGCCAGCAGTGAAGGGGGGGCAGGGGGTTCGGATACGCAGTATTTT; CDR3aa: CASSEGGAGGSDTQYF
d_gene: TRBD1; j_gene: TRBJ1-4; v_gene: TRBV4-3; abundance: few; CDR3nt: TGCGCCAGCAGCCATCGCAGGGGGGGGTTGGGTGAAAAACTGTTTTTT; CDR3aa: CASSHRRGGLGEKLFF
d_gene: .; j_gene: TRBJ1-4; v_gene: TRBV2; abundance: .; CDR3nt: TGTGCCAGCAGTGACGTTCGGGATGAAAAACTGTTTTTT; CDR3aa: CASSDVRDEKLFF
d_gene: .; j_gene: TRBJ2-1; v_gene: TRBV5-6; abundance: many; CDR3nt: TGTGCCAGCAGCTTGGGGCAGTCGAGTTATGAGCAGTTCTTC; CDR3aa: CASSLGQSSYEQFF
d_gene: TRBD2; j_gene: TRBJ2-3; v_gene: TRBV6-1; abundance: many; CDR3nt: TGTGCCAGCAGTGAAGCCCCCGGACTAGTCTCAGATACGCAGTATTTT; CDR3aa: CASSEAPGLVSDTQYF
d_gene: .; j_gene: TRBJ1-1; v_gene: TRBV27; abundance: many; CDR3nt: TGTGCCAGCAGTTTAGATGGGGTCACGGAAACTGAAGCTTTCTTT; CDR3aa: CASSLDGVTETEAFF
d_gene: .; j_gene: TRBJ1-5; v_gene: TRBV19; abundance: .; CDR3nt: TGTGCCACCGCCGCAGATGGGGCCATGAGACGAAATCAGCCCCAGCATTTT; CDR3aa: CATAADGAMRRNQPQHF
d_gene: .; j_gene: TRBJ1-5; v_gene: TRBV20-1; abundance: many; CDR3nt: TGCAGTGCTAGGGGTTGGCAGGGTGGAAGCAATCAGCCCCAGCATTTT; CDR3aa: CSARGWQGGSNQPQHF
d_gene: TRBD1; j_gene: TRBJ2-7; v_gene: TRBV29-1; abundance: .; CDR3nt: TGCAGCGTTAGGGACAGGTCCAGCTCCTACGAGCAGTACTTC; CDR3aa: CSVRDRSSSYEQYF
d_gene: .; j_gene: TRBJ2-1; v_gene: TRBV20-1; abundance: many; CDR3nt: TGCAGTGCTAGAGAATTGGCGGGGAGATACAATGAGCAGTTCTTC; CDR3aa: CSARELAGRYNEQFF
d_gene: .; j_gene: TRBJ2-4; v_gene: TRBV4-1; abundance: many; CDR3nt: TGCGCCAGCAGCCAAAGGGCCGAGGTCGAAAACATTCAGTACTTC; CDR3aa: CASSQRAEVENIQYF
d_gene: .; j_gene: TRBJ1-6; v_gene: TRBV5-6; abundance: few; CDR3nt: TGTGCCAGCAGCTTCAAAGGCTCCTATAATTCACCCCTCCACTTT; CDR3aa: CASSFKGSYNSPLHF
d_gene: TRBD1; j_gene: TRBJ1-2; v_gene: TRBV20-1; abundance: few; CDR3nt: TGCAGTGCCATCGAGGGACAGAACTATGGCTACACCTTC; CDR3aa: CSAIEGQNYGYTF
d_gene: .; j_gene: TRBJ1-4; v_gene: TRBV7-9; abundance: few; CDR3nt: TGTGCCAGCAGCTCATTTAAGGGCCCGGCTAATGAAAAACTGTTTTTT; CDR3aa: CASSSFKGPANEKLFF
d_gene: TRBD2; j_gene: TRBJ2-5; v_gene: TRBV4-2; abundance: many; CDR3nt: TGTGCCAGCAGCCACCAGCGGGAGGGCCCAGAGACCCAGTACTTC; CDR3aa: CASSHQREGPETQYF
d_gene: .; j_gene: TRBJ2-7; v_gene: TRBV28; abundance: .; CDR3nt: TGTGCCAGCAGTTTATATTACCTTACCAGGGGTATCTCCTACGAGCAGTACTTC; CDR3aa: CASSLYYLTRGISYEQYF
d_gene: .; j_gene: TRBJ2-7; v_gene: TRBV10-3; abundance: .; CDR3nt: TGTGCCATCAGCCAACAGGGTGCGGTAGGCGAGCAGTACTTC; CDR3aa: CAISQQGAVGEQYF